The clone carrying this T cell receptor beta chain showed up many times. The target antigen is unknown. The assay was immunoSEQ multiplex PCR, and TCRdb's table has in-frame clones only and misses some. The repertoire has about 160,000 clones, 80% to 90% of them found once; the top ten carry 2% to 2.5%. CDR1 is SGHDT and CDR2 is YYEEEE in the germline V gene. Trimming pared 2 bases from V and 2 bases from J, leaving 8 bases between. The CDR3 extends over 14 amino acids. The data derive from a study of cytomegalovirus exposure and HLA in healthy donors. Study as a whole: The same platform as the approximately 660 first-cohort repertoires was used for the roughly 130 validation repertoires, a later analysis reported. Study-wide findings and caveats: Listed as cytomegalovirus-associated were about 160 TCR beta chains.

The clonotype comes from a woman between 18 and 29 years old in good health and CMV-seronegative. The V gene is TRBV5-6, the J gene TRBJ1-3; D might be TRBD1 (6 bases). Sequenced sample: PBMCs. CDR3 sequence reads: CASSFTGTGNTIYF. CDR3 bases: TGTGCCAGCAGCTTTACAGGGACTGGAAACACCATATATTTT.